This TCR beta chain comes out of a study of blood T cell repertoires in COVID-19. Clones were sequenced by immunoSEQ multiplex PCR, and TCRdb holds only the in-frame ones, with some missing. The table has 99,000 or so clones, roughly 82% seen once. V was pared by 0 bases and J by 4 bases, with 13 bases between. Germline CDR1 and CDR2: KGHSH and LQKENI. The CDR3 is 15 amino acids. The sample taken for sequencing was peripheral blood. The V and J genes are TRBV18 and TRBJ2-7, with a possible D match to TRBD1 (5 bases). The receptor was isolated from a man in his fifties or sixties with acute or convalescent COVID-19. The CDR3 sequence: CASSPPSRVGYEQYF. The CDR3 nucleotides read TGTGCCAGCTCACCACCCAGCAGGGTGGGGTACGAGCAGTACTTC.